This entry is about one T cell receptor (beta chain). What it recognizes is unknown. Primers included in the PCR were 60 Vbeta and 13 Jbeta primers. Clones were read by immunoSEQ multiplex PCR, and TCRdb kept only the in-frame ones, dropping some. The clone table shows fewer than 95,000 clones, with the ten largest holding about 4.5%. The entry originates in a study of cytomegalovirus exposure and HLA in healthy donors. Regarding the study as a whole: TCR beta sequences reportedly predicted most subjects' HLA-A and HLA-B alleles accurately.

V lost 0 bases and J 3 bases, leaving 3 bases between the germline ends. The CDR3 is made up of 13 amino acids. Germline CDR1 reads SGHVS; CDR2 reads FQNEAQ. The sequenced material came from PBMCs. The sequence came from a woman aged 40 to 49 in good health and CMV-seropositive. The chain is built from TRBV7-8 and TRBJ2-1; D not certain. CDR3 loop: CASSLARYNEQFF. CDR3 DNA: TGTGCCAGCAGCTTAGCGCGCTACAATGAGCAGTTCTTC.